The clone carrying this T cell receptor (beta chain) has just one count. The germline V gene has CDR1 SNHLY and CDR2 FYNNEI. There are 19 residues in the CDR3. Losses at the gene ends were 1 base for V and 1 base for J; bases not matched to a gene: 4. Data came from immunoSEQ multiplex PCR; TCRdb stores just in-frame clones and leaves some out. Of some 2,500,000 clones in the sample, 92% were seen once. All donors qualified as healthy HIV-negative adults and had experienced no recent acute infections or vaccinations. The source of the sample is a study of shared clonotypes between healthy human individuals.

This sequence joins TRBV2 and TRBJ2-2, with 15 bases that match TRBD2. The sequence was obtained from a man between 18 and 35 years old in good health. Some clones in this sample may be carry-over from other donors' samples. Sequencing was carried out using naive CD4+ T cells from PBMCs. The subset was: CD45RA+ positively selected. As DNA, the CDR3 is TGTGCCAGCAGTGAAGGCTCGGGACTAGCGGGAGGGAACACCGGGGAGCTGTTTTTT. This codes for CASSEGSGLAGGNTGELFF.